Listed below are T cell receptor beta chains from one sample, sequenced in a study of blood T cell repertoires in COVID-19. Only in-frame clones appear in the TCRdb table, and some are missing; sequencing was by immunoSEQ multiplex PCR. The data show roughly 500,000 clones, 75% to 90% seen once. The source material was peripheral blood. Receptors originate from a man between 18 and 35 years old with COVID-19, enrolled during active disease. The CDR3 runs from the conserved cysteine through the conserved F or W. The order of the fields is V gene, D gene, J gene, clone size, CDR3 protein, CDR3 DNA. D genes are given only for firm matches. Expanded clones are given a class, and other clones once, few, many or no size at all.

TRBV3-1/TRBV3-2,NA,TRBJ2-1,NA,CASSQGVTSINEQFF,TGTGCCAGCAGCCAGGGCGTTACGTCAATCAATGAGCAGTTCTTC
TRBV7-8,NA,TRBJ2-2,NA,CASPGTGELFF,TGTGCCAGCCCAGGAACCGGGGAGCTGTTTTTT
TRBV12-3/TRBV12-4,TRBD1,TRBJ1-2,NA,CASSGTGDYGYTF,TGTGCCAGCAGTGGGACAGGAGACTATGGCTACACCTTC
TRBV5-4,TRBD1,TRBJ2-1,NA,CASSSGTGTYNEQFF,TGTGCCAGCAGCTCCGGGACAGGTACCTACAATGAGCAGTTCTTC
TRBV6-6,TRBD2,TRBJ2-1,NA,CASSLAGSSYNEQFF,TGTGCCAGCAGTTTAGCGGGGAGCTCCTACAATGAGCAGTTCTTC
TRBV5-4,NA,TRBJ2-5,NA,CASSPNPRTKGETQYF,TGTGCCAGCAGCCCCAATCCTCGGACAAAAGGGGAGACCCAGTACTTC
TRBV5-1,TRBD2,TRBJ2-5,NA,CASSLASAASGSRFRETQYF,TGCGCCAGCAGCTTGGCGTCTGCGGCTAGCGGGAGTAGGTTTAGAGAGACCCAGTACTTC
TRBV28,TRBD1,TRBJ1-4,NA,CASSLGDRANEKLFF,TGTGCCAGCAGTTTGGGTGACAGGGCTAATGAAAAACTGTTTTTT
TRBV6-5,TRBD1,TRBJ2-5,NA,CASSYRDSDMETQYF,TGTGCCAGCAGTTACCGGGACAGCGACATGGAGACCCAGTACTTC
TRBV5-1,NA,TRBJ2-3,NA,CASSLGTRYTDTQYF,TGCGCCAGCAGCTTGGGTACTAGATACACAGATACGCAGTATTTT
TRBV27,NA,TRBJ1-4,once,CASSWSGGNEKLFF,TGTGCCAGCAGTTGGTCGGGGGGGAATGAAAAACTGTTTTTT
TRBV3-1/TRBV3-2,NA,TRBJ1-2,NA,CASSRPGSNYGYTF,TGTGCCAGCTCACGGCCGGGATCAAACTATGGCTACACCTTC
TRBV10-3,TRBD1,TRBJ1-5,few,CAIRPGTGGNQPQHF,TGTGCCATCAGACCCGGGACAGGAGGCAATCAGCCCCAGCATTTT
TRBV7-3,TRBD1,TRBJ2-2,few,CASSLGQQNTGELFF,TGTGCCAGCAGCTTGGGACAGCAGAACACCGGGGAGCTGTTTTTT
TRBV12-3/TRBV12-4,NA,TRBJ2-1,NA,CASRGYNEQFF,TGTGCCAGCCGGGGGTACAATGAGCAGTTCTTC
TRBV5-1,TRBD1,TRBJ1-4,NA,CASSQEGQGQEKLFF,TGCGCCAGCAGCCAGGAGGGACAGGGCCAGGAAAAACTGTTTTTT
TRBV2,NA,TRBJ1-4,NA,CASSPDEKLFF,TGTGCCAGCAGTCCGGATGAAAAACTGTTTTTT